The rows below give T cell receptor beta chains drawn from one sample of a study of blood T cell repertoires in COVID-19. TCRdb keeps only in-frame clones here, not all; method: immunoSEQ multiplex PCR. The data contain approximately 250,000 clones, 86% of them singletons. Sequencing used peripheral blood. All receptors come from a man aged 40-50 years with active or convalescent COVID-19. CDR3s include the opening cysteine and the closing phenylalanine or tryptophan. The D gene is left open where the match is weak. Part of the rows lack a size; the others show once, few, many or a class for expanded clones.

d_call	j_call	cdr3_length	clone_size	v_call	cdr3_aa	cdr3_nt
.	TRBJ2-1	15	.	TRBV4-1	CASSRTGTNNNEQFF	TGCGCCAGCAGCCGAACCGGGACAAACAACAATGAGCAGTTCTTC
.	TRBJ2-1	15	.	TRBV13	CASSLTRSSYNEQFF	TGTGCCAGCAGCCTGACTCGTAGCTCCTACAATGAGCAGTTCTTC
TRBD2	TRBJ2-1	22	once	TRBV4-1	CASSQGRPGLPLAGGRQNEQFF	TGCGCCAGCAGCCAAGGGCGGCCAGGGCTACCTCTAGCGGGTGGTCGGCAGAATGAGCAGTTCTTC
.	TRBJ1-5	13	many	TRBV7-8	CASSLGGSSQQHF	TGTGCCAGCAGCTTAGGCGGTAGCTCCCAACAGCATTTT
TRBD2	TRBJ2-7	13	.	TRBV27	CASSLGASGKQYF	TGTGCCAGCAGTTTAGGGGCTAGCGGGAAGCAGTACTTC
TRBD1	TRBJ1-4	14	.	TRBV28	CASSTGQGFEKLFF	TGTGCCAGCAGTACAGGACAGGGCTTTGAAAAACTGTTTTTT
.	TRBJ1-5	16	.	TRBV6-2/TRBV6-3	CASSFPKLGSNQPQHF	TGTGCCAGCAGTTTCCCAAAGTTGGGCAGCAATCAGCCCCAGCATTTT
.	TRBJ1-1	17	.	TRBV2	CASSRVTGAPRGTEAFF	TGTGCCAGCAGTCGAGTCACTGGGGCCCCGAGAGGCACTGAAGCTTTCTTT
TRBD2	TRBJ2-3	15	.	TRBV30	CAWTKAGGPTDTQYF	TGTGCCTGGACAAAAGCGGGGGGGCCGACGGATACGCAGTATTTT
TRBD1	TRBJ2-1	17	.	TRBV18	CASSPTPGTGVHNEQFF	TGTGCCAGCTCACCCACCCCCGGGACAGGGGTGCACAATGAGCAGTTCTTC
.	TRBJ2-1	12	few	TRBV24-1	CAAVFRLNEQFF	TGTGCCGCGGTATTTCGGCTAAATGAGCAGTTCTTC
.	TRBJ1-1	10	.	TRBV20-1	CSAQPAVAFF	TGCAGTGCTCAACCTGCGGTAGCTTTCTTT
.	TRBJ2-3	16	once	TRBV5-4	CASSLGRRTATDTQYF	TGTGCCAGCAGCTTGGGACGAAGGACAGCCACAGATACGCAGTATTTT
TRBD1	TRBJ1-5	14	.	TRBV19	CASSNTGGKQPQHF	TGTGCCAGTAGCAATACAGGGGGCAAACAGCCCCAGCATTTT
TRBD1	TRBJ1-4	15	.	TRBV7-9	CASSTTGNEYEKLFF	TGTGCCAGCAGCACGACAGGGAACGAATATGAAAAACTGTTTTTT
.	TRBJ2-3	13	.	TRBV5-1	CATSGTVTDTQYF	TGCGCCACCAGCGGGACAGTCACAGATACGCAGTATTTT
.	TRBJ1-6	14	.	TRBV27	CASSSSSYNSPLHF	TGTGCCAGCAGTTCGAGCTCCTATAATTCACCCCTCCACTTT